These 12 T cell receptor beta chains were sequenced from one sample in a study of response to subunit inactivated influenza vaccine. MiXCR, run by TCRdb on the RT-PCR reads, gives a single entry per CDR3 protein. The table records about 520,000 distinct CDR3 sequences, approximately 6.9% of them present only once. The sequencing used PBMCs from blood, collected about 24 months after vaccination. The origin of the receptors is a man between 50 and 69 years old who received an inactivated influenza vaccine.

The chain has TRBV5-4 and TRBJ1-1; a weak D match, TRBD1 (6 bases). V was clipped by 4 bases and J by 5 bases, with 12 bases between them. CDR1 is SGHNT and CDR2 is YYREEE in the germline V gene (reference sequence). CDR3 length: 13 amino acids. In DNA, the CDR3 is TGTGCCAGCAGCCCAGGGGATTGGACTGAAGCTTTCTTT. This encodes CASSPGDWTEAFF.

This clonotype was recorded a few times. The chain uses TRBV6-5 and TRBJ2-7; TRBD1 matches 7 bases. From germline, CDR1 is MNHEY and CDR2 SVGAGI. V shed 1 base, J shed 2 bases, and the junction held 11 bases outside the gene matches. This CDR3 is 17 amino acids long. CDR3 nucleotides: TGTGCCAGCAGTTACTACATGCCTTACAGGGGAGCCTACGAGCAGTACTTC. It yields the protein CASSYYMPYRGAYEQYF.

This chain uses TRBV7-2 with TRBJ1-1; tentative D call: TRBD1 (6 bases). Trimming shortened V by 5 bases and J by 6 bases, and 19 bases separated the two germline ends. Germline V gives CDR1 SGHTA, CDR2 FQGNSA. The CDR3 sequence is 15 residues long. The CDR3 is CASSLRGPTVAEAFF. The DNA of the CDR3 is TGTGCCAGCAGCCTCAGGGGACCCACAGTAGCTGAAGCTTTCTTT.

The gene calls are TRBV10-3 and TRBJ1-1; D is uncertain. This CDR3 spans 17 amino acids. Germline CDR1 is ENHRY and CDR2 is SYGVKD. V was clipped by 2 bases and J by 3 bases, with 19 bases between them. CDR3 sequence: CAISEDPGGTLDTEAFF. CDR3 bases: TGTGCCATCAGTGAGGACCCGGGAGGAACATTGGACACTGAAGCTTTCTTT.

This clonotype was detected ten times or more. The chain recombines TRBV20-1 with TRBJ2-7; 11 nucleotides agree with TRBD1. V gave up 6 bases and J gave up 5 bases; unmatched junction bases: 6. From germline, CDR1 is DFQATT and CDR2 SNEGSKA (reference sequence). CDR3 size: 13 residues. The CDR3, as DNA: TGCAGTGCCGGGACAGGGGGAAGGAACGAGCAGTACTTC. This sequence encodes CSAGTGGRNEQYF.

This clonotype occurred many times. The chain employs TRBV7-2 and TRBJ1-1; D gene unclear. The V and J ends lost 2 bases and 5 bases respectively, with 12 bases between them. The germline V gene has CDR1 SGHTA and CDR2 FQGNSA. The CDR3 loop spans 14 amino acids. The CDR3 loop is CASSLNTGRTEAFF. CDR3 sequence (DNA): TGTGCCAGCAGCTTAAATACGGGGAGAACTGAAGCTTTCTTT.

The chain has TRBV5-1 and TRBJ1-6; 7 nucleotides match TRBD1. This CDR3 has 15 residues. Germline values: CDR1 SGHRS, CDR2 YFSETQ. With 4 bases clipped from V and 7 bases from J, the junction kept 8 bases outside the gene matches. The CDR3 DNA sequence: TGCGCCAGCAGCAAGGGGACAGACGCAAATTCACCCCTCCACTTT. Its protein product is CASSKGTDANSPLHF.

This chain uses TRBV7-3 with TRBJ2-3; no clear D. CDR1 and CDR2 from the germline V gene are SGHTA and FQGTGA. V lost 0 bases and J 2 bases, leaving 6 bases between the germline ends. CDR3 length equals 14 residues. As DNA, the CDR3 is TGTGCCAGCAGCTTAACTAGAGCCACAGATACGCAGTATTTT. This gives the protein CASSLTRATDTQYF.

This clonotype was detected only a few times. The V call is TRBV11-2, the J call TRBJ1-4; D perhaps matches TRBD1 (5 bases). V lost 3 bases, J lost 3 bases, and 8 bases lay in between. Germline values: CDR1 SGHAT, CDR2 FQNNGV. The CDR3 contains 14 residues. CDR3 sequence: CASSLDIPNEKLFF. The CDR3, as DNA: TGTGCCAGCAGCTTGGACATCCCTAATGAAAAACTGTTTTTT. The whole variable domain, filled in from reference TRBV11-2 and TRBJ1-4, reads EAGVAQSPRYKIIEKRQSVAFWCNPISGHATLYWYQQILGQGPKLLIQFQNNGVVDDSQLPKDRFSAERLKGVDSTLKIQPAKLEDSAVYLCASSLDIPNEKLFFGSGTQLSVL.

The chain carries TRBV20-1 and TRBJ1-1, with D unresolved. The CDR3 runs to 14 residues. Germline CDR1 DFQATT, CDR2 SNEGSKA (reference sequence). With 6 bases removed from V and 4 bases from J, the gap between germline ends came to 18 bases. CDR3 sequence reads: CSARREIAPTEAFF. CDR3 DNA: TGCAGTGCGAGAAGAGAGATCGCTCCCACTGAAGCTTTCTTT.

This CDR3 reads CASSVAPRQENTGELFF. The CDR3 DNA is TGTGCCAGCAGCGTAGCTCCTAGGCAGGAGAACACCGGGGAGCTGTTTTTT. The chain joins TRBV9 to TRBJ2-2; D is ambiguous. Per germline, CDR1 SGDLS and CDR2 YYNGEE. Between the trimmed V and J ends, which lost 0 bases and 1 base, there was a span of 13 bases. There are 17 residues in the CDR3.

A few counts support this clonotype. The chain is built from TRBV28 and TRBJ2-7, with D uncertain. Per the germline V gene, CDR1 is MDHEN and CDR2 is SYDVKM. The V gene lost 6 bases and the J gene lost 5 bases, with 8 bases spanning the gap. This CDR3 comprises 11 residues. CDR3 loop: CASRALHEQYF. In DNA form, the CDR3 reads TGTGCCAGCAGAGCGCTGCACGAGCAGTACTTC. Combining the CDR3 with reference TRBV28 and TRBJ2-7 gives the whole variable domain DVKVTQSSRYLVKRTGEKVFLECVQDMDHENMFWYRQDPGLGLRLIYFSYDVKMKEKGDIPEGYSVSREKKERFSLILESASTNQTSMYLCASRALHEQYFGPGTRLTVT.